This T cell receptor beta chain emerged from a study of early T cells in non-severe SARS-CoV-2 infection (dated by TCRdb to about 2021). A note on the overall study: Because TCR sequencing relied on bulk RNA taken from unsorted whole blood, pairing of alpha and beta chains was not possible.

What the work shows at the level of the full study, not this receptor alone: Matching against VDJdb was skewed toward anti-spike CD8 responses, likely underestimated virus-specific expansions, and missed private and CD4 specificities.

A case-control design nested within a healthcare worker cohort in London, UK, was used, with weekly nasopharyngeal swab PCR tests and blood sampling performed. Healthcare workers were recruited between 23 and 31 March 2020, during the week of the UK lockdown, and were followed weekly for up to 16 weeks. The library was built by means of 5' RACE. Sequencing took place on a NextSeq 500. To correct for sequencing error and PCR bias, the TCR library protocol tagged individual cDNA molecules with unique molecular identifiers. Both TCR alpha and beta chains were sequenced, and tight co-correlation was observed between alpha and beta sequence abundances in each sample. Per the original workflow: Decombinator V4 was used to annotate the V gene, J gene and CDR3 of the TCR sequences. TCRs were defined as expanded if a significant change between any two time points was detected under a Poisson model with p below 0.0001. TCR abundances were normalised to the total number of TCRs sequenced per sample and were expressed as counts per million. VDJdb, accessed 1 November 2021, was searched for CMV, EBV and SARS-CoV-2 annotated TCRs, with TCRs annotated for multiple antigens excluded. The public reads were quality trimmed at Q25 with fastp and then assembled into clones with MiXCR by TCRdb, keeping productive beta chains. CDR3 protein duplicates are merged, each entry listing the most common genes and DNA. None of the V and J calls come from the authors' own analysis; TCRdb made them. For this sample there are some 66,000 distinct CDR3 sequences; roughly 10% appear just once. The top ten clones comprise approximately 3% of the sample.

Worth noting for this clonotype: The antigen this receptor binds is unknown. No qualities accompany the bases; no much larger clone lies one base away.

The sequence derives from an adult who was a healthcare worker with PCR-confirmed SARS-CoV-2 infection or an uninfected control (not recorded which). The sample comprised whole blood.

In nucleotides, the sequence is TGTGCCAGCAGCTTAATTCTAGCGGGAGATCACAATGAGCAGTTCTTC. This is translated as CASSLILAGDHNEQFF. The V and J genes are TRBV5-6 and TRBJ2-1; 10 bases in the junction line up with TRBD2. There are 16 amino acids in the CDR3, from cysteine to phenylalanine inclusive. CDR3 DNA is the only sequence kept; it has 48 bases, read in frame from the first base. The germline V gene supplies CDR1 SGHDT and CDR2 YYEEEE. Germline trimming: 2 bases from V, 5 bases from J; junction bases outside gene matches: 7.